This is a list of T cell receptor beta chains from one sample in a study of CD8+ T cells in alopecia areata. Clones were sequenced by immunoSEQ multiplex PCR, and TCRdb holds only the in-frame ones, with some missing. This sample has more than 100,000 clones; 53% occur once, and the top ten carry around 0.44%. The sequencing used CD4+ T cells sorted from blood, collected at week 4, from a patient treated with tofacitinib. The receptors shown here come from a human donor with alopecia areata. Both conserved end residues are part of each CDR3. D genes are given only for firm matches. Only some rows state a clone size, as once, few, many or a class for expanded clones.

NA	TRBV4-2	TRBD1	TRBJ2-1	CASSHPLTGAGSNEQFF	TGTGCCAGCAGCCACCCGCTAACAGGGGCTGGGAGCAATGAGCAGTTCTTC
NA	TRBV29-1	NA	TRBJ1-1	CSANTVEAFF	TGCAGCGCCAATACAGTTGAAGCTTTCTTT
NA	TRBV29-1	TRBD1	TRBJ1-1	CSATTPGGIEAFF	TGCAGCGCCACTACTCCAGGGGGTATTGAAGCTTTCTTT
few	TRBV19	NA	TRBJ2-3	CASSEGTRTDTQYF	TGTGCCAGTAGTGAGGGGACACGCACAGATACGCAGTATTTT
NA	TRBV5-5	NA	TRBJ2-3	CASSLGQSPTTDTQYF	TGTGCCAGCAGCTTGGGGCAGTCACCCACCACAGATACGCAGTATTTT
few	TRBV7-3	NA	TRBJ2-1	CASSLRLRVLNEQFF	TGTGCCAGCAGCTTAAGGTTGAGAGTACTAAATGAGCAGTTCTTC
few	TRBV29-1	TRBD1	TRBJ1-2	CSVGRGQGSGYTF	TGCAGCGTCGGGCGAGGACAGGGGAGTGGCTACACCTTC
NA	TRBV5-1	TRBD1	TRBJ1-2	CASSLAGQGGFRYGYTF	TGCGCCAGCAGCTTGGCCGGACAGGGTGGATTTCGCTATGGCTACACCTTC
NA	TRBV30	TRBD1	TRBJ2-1	CACGRGQYNEQFF	TGTGCCTGTGGTAGGGGGCAATACAATGAGCAGTTCTTC
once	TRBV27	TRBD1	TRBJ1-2	CASSRDRDYGYTF	TGTGCCAGCAGTCGCGACAGGGACTATGGCTACACCTTC
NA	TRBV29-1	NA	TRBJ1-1	CSVERVFETEAFF	TGCAGCGTTGAAAGGGTGTTTGAGACTGAAGCTTTCTTT
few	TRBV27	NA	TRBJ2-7	CASRGPDPYEQYF	TGTGCCAGCCGGGGGCCAGACCCCTACGAGCAGTACTTC
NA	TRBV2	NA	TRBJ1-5	CASSGFPGNQPQHF	TGTGCCAGCAGTGGGTTTCCAGGGAATCAGCCCCAGCATTTT
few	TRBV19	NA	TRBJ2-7	CANLRGLQGSYEQYF	TGTGCCAACCTAAGGGGACTGCAAGGAAGCTACGAGCAGTACTTC
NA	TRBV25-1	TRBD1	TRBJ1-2	CASSEPQAGGGGYTF	TGTGCCAGCAGTGAACCCCAGGCAGGGGGTGGTGGCTACACCTTC
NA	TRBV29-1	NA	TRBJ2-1	CSVRKERNEQFF	TGCAGCGTCAGGAAAGAGAGGAATGAGCAGTTCTTC
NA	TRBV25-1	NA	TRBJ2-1	CASSEPAYNEQFF	TGTGCCAGCAGTGAACCGGCCTACAATGAGCAGTTCTTC
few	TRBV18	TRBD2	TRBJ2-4	CASSPSGSWNIQYF	TGTGCCAGCTCACCTAGCGGGAGCTGGAACATTCAGTACTTC
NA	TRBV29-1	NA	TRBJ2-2	CSVTHRQPGLGDGELFF	TGCAGCGTTACCCACCGCCAGCCCGGGCTTGGGGACGGGGAGCTGTTTTTT
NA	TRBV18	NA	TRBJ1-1	CASSLQGEAFF	TGTGCCAGCTCACTACAGGGTGAAGCTTTCTTT
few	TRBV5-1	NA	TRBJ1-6	CASSPMSDRPLHF	TGCGCCAGCAGCCCGATGAGCGACCGACCCCTCCACTTT
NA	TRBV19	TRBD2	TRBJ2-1	CASSLTRLAGELVPFF	TGTGCCAGTAGTCTGACTCGACTAGCGGGAGAGTTAGTTCCGTTCTTC
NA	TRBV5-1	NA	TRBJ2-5	CASSLGPRKETQYF	TGCGCCAGCAGCTTGGGCCCGAGGAAAGAGACCCAGTACTTC
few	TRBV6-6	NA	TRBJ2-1	CASRGYNEQFF	TGTGCCAGCAGGGGATACAATGAGCAGTTCTTC
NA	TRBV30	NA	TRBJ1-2	CAWSVWGRGYTF	TGTGCCTGGAGTGTATGGGGGCGTGGCTACACCTTC
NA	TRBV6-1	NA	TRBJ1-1	CASSQGRLNTEAFF	TGTGCCAGCAGTCAGGGACGGTTGAACACTGAAGCTTTCTTT
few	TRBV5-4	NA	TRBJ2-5	CASSLRTRDQETQYF	TGTGCCAGCAGCTTGCGGACAAGGGACCAAGAGACCCAGTACTTC
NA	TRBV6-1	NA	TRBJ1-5	CASSLNVNQPQHF	TGTGCCAGCAGTTTAAACGTCAATCAGCCCCAGCATTTT
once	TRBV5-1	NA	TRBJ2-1	CASSGAPTRSSYNEQFF	TGCGCCAGCAGCGGGGCCCCTACCCGAAGCTCCTACAATGAGCAGTTCTTC
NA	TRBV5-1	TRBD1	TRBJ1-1	CATQTGFGVNTEAFF	TGCGCCACCCAGACAGGGTTTGGAGTGAACACTGAAGCTTTCTTT
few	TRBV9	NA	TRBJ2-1	CASSVESHEQFF	TGTGCCAGCAGCGTAGAATCCCATGAGCAGTTCTTC
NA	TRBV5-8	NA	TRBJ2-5	CASSHLMQETQYF	TGTGCCAGCAGCCACTTAATGCAAGAGACCCAGTACTTC
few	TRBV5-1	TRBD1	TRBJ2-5	CASSFQGQETQYF	TGCGCCAGCAGCTTCCAGGGACAGGAGACCCAGTACTTC
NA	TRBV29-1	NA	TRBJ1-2	CSVSGVLTYGYTF	TGCAGCGTTTCAGGGGTCCTGACCTATGGCTACACCTTC
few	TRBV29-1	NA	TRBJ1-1	CSVVSSNTEAFF	TGCAGCGTTGTAAGCTCTAACACTGAAGCTTTCTTT
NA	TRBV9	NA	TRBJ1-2	CASSALDTVYGYTF	TGTGCCAGCAGCGCATTGGATACGGTATATGGCTACACCTTC
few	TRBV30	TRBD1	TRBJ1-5	CAWSVSGGLRPQHF	TGTGCCTGGAGTGTATCAGGGGGATTGAGGCCCCAGCATTTT
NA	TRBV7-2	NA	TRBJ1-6	CASGPYRGDSPLHF	TGTGCCAGCGGGCCCTACCGGGGGGATTCACCCCTCCACTTT
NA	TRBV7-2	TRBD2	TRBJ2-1	CASSATSGRTREQFF	TGTGCCAGCAGCGCCACTAGCGGGAGGACAAGGGAGCAGTTCTTC
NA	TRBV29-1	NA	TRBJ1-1	CSVGRAAEAFF	TGCAGCGTTGGAAGGGCGGCTGAAGCTTTCTTT
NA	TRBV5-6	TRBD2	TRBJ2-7	CASSLLGLAGGSYEQYF	TGTGCCAGCAGCTTGTTAGGACTAGCGGGGGGCTCCTACGAGCAGTACTTC
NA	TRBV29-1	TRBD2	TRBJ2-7	CSVTRLAGSLGEQYF	TGCAGCGTTACACGACTAGCGGGATCACTGGGGGAGCAGTACTTC
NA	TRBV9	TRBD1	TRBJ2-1	CASSVSGQNDREQFF	TGTGCCAGCAGCGTATCGGGACAGAACGATAGGGAGCAGTTCTTC
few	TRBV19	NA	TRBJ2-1	CASKRPSSYNEQFF	TGTGCCAGTAAACGACCAAGCTCCTACAATGAGCAGTTCTTC
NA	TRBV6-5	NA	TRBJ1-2	CASSRDRNYGYTF	TGTGCCAGCAGTCGTGACAGGAACTATGGCTACACCTTC
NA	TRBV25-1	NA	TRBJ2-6	CASSEWGPGANVLTF	TGTGCCAGCAGTGAATGGGGGCCTGGGGCCAACGTCCTGACTTTC
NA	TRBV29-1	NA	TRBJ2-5	CSVEEWESGTQYF	TGCAGCGTTGAAGAATGGGAATCGGGGACCCAGTACTTC
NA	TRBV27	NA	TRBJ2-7	CASSFSGNEQYF	TGTGCCAGCAGTTTCTCTGGGAACGAGCAGTACTTC
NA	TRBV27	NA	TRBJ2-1	CASRPQTGNLYNEQFF	TGTGCCAGCAGACCCCAGACAGGTAACCTCTACAATGAGCAGTTCTTC
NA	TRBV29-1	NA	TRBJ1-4	CSVVPRATNEKLFF	TGCAGCGTTGTGCCCAGGGCAACTAATGAAAAACTGTTTTTT
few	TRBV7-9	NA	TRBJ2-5	CASSRNGNGETQYF	TGTGCCAGCAGCCGAAACGGGAACGGGGAGACCCAGTACTTC
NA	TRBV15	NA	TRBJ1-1	CATGPRSLNTEAFF	TGTGCCACTGGACCCAGATCCCTGAACACTGAAGCTTTCTTT
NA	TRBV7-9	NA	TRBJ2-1	CASSLAGAGVHEQFF	TGTGCCAGCAGCTTAGCCGGGGCAGGAGTGCATGAGCAGTTCTTC
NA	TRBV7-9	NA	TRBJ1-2	CASSIDGLYGYTF	TGTGCCAGCAGCATAGACGGGCTCTATGGCTACACCTTC